Listed below are T cell receptor beta chains from one sample, sequenced in a study of blood T cells in healthy people across ages. TCRdb analysed the 5' RACE reads with MiXCR anew, one entry per CDR3 protein. In the table there are about 1.4 million distinct CDR3 sequences, 59% of which are singletons. The sequenced sample was blood. Every receptor here comes from a man aged 18 to 30 in good health. Both conserved end residues are part of each CDR3. The D gene is left open where the match is weak. A row's size may be missing; if present it is once, few, many or a size class.

j_gene,v_gene,d_gene,abundance,len,CDR3aa,CDR3nt
TRBJ2-1,TRBV20-1,.,.,13,CSAGGQSYNEQFF,TGCAGTGCTGGGGGACAATCCTACAATGAGCAGTTCTTC
TRBJ2-7,TRBV20-1,.,.,13,CSATPGAVYEQYF,TGCAGTGCTACCCCGGGGGCGGTTTACGAGCAGTACTTC
TRBJ2-1,TRBV27,.,.,14,CASSWSGSYNEQFF,TGTGCCAGCAGTTGGTCGGGCTCCTACAATGAGCAGTTCTTC
TRBJ2-3,TRBV18,TRBD2,few,16,CASSTGLAGSTDTQYF,TGTGCCAGCTCGACAGGACTAGCGGGGAGCACAGATACGCAGTATTTT
TRBJ2-3,TRBV20-1,TRBD2,.,16,CSASSVKRERTDTQYF,TGCAGTGCTAGTTCTGTGAAGCGGGAACGCACAGATACGCAGTATTTT
TRBJ2-2,TRBV10-3,.,.,15,CAISDLAGSTGELFF,TGTGCCATCAGTGATCTGGCGGGGTCTACCGGGGAGCTGTTTTTT
TRBJ2-7,TRBV6-2/TRBV6-3,TRBD1,.,13,CASRPTTGNEQYF,TGTGCCAGCAGGCCAACGACAGGGAACGAGCAGTACTTC
TRBJ2-7,TRBV5-1,.,.,14,CASSLLTGFYEQYF,TGCGCCAGCAGCTTGTTAACAGGGTTCTACGAGCAGTACTTC
TRBJ2-7,TRBV20-1,.,few,13,CSASGDNSYEQYF,TGCAGTGCTAGTGGGGACAACTCCTACGAGCAGTACTTC
TRBJ1-2,TRBV2,.,.,13,CASIGGGDYGYTF,TGTGCCAGCATCGGTGGGGGGGACTATGGCTACACCTTC
TRBJ1-1,TRBV4-1,.,.,16,CASSQVVSEPNTEAFF,TGCGCCAGCAGCCAAGTTGTATCAGAACCGAACACTGAAGCTTTCTTT
TRBJ1-1,TRBV4-2,.,.,14,CASSTAGGADKAFF,TGTGCCAGCAGCACGGCGGGAGGGGCCGATAAAGCTTTCTTT
TRBJ2-7,TRBV12-3/TRBV12-4,.,few,14,CASSSGPWLYEQYF,TGTGCCAGCAGTTCGGGACCCTGGCTCTACGAGCAGTACTTC
TRBJ2-7,TRBV20-1,.,.,15,CSARKENRAPYEQYF,TGTAGTGCTAGAAAGGAAAACAGGGCGCCTTACGAGCAGTACTTC
TRBJ2-5,TRBV29-1,TRBD2,.,14,CSVEGSGIGETQYF,TGCAGCGTTGAAGGTAGCGGGATAGGGGAGACCCAGTACTTC
TRBJ2-7,TRBV20-1,TRBD2,.,18,CSARDLLAGHPALYEQYF,TGCAGTGCTAGAGATCTGCTAGCGGGGCACCCGGCCCTTTACGAGCAGTACTTC
TRBJ2-7,TRBV9,.,few,14,CASSGYRDPREQYF,TGTGCCAGCAGCGGGTACAGGGACCCTCGCGAGCAGTACTTC
TRBJ2-2,TRBV14,.,.,14,CASSRDTYTGELFF,TGTGCCAGCAGCCGGGACACCTACACCGGGGAGCTGTTTTTT
TRBJ2-5,TRBV2,.,.,14,CASSDVGDQETQYF,TGTGCCAGCAGTGATGTCGGGGATCAAGAGACCCAGTACTTC
TRBJ2-5,TRBV10-3,TRBD2,.,15,CAISTAAGGPETQYF,TGTGCCATCAGCACCGCAGCGGGAGGGCCTGAGACCCAGTACTTC
TRBJ1-4,TRBV20-1,.,.,16,CSAFPPTGATNEKLFF,TGCAGTGCTTTCCCCCCTACGGGAGCAACTAATGAAAAACTGTTTTTT
TRBJ2-1,TRBV4-1,.,few,16,CASTQGGAADYNEQFF,TGCGCCAGCACCCAGGGCGGAGCGGCCGACTACAATGAGCAGTTCTTC
TRBJ2-7,TRBV12-3/TRBV12-4,.,.,15,CASSFGDYLYNEQYF,TGTGCCAGCAGTTTCGGAGACTACCTTTACAATGAGCAGTACTTC
TRBJ2-1,TRBV4-1,.,.,13,CASSHGVAAEQFF,TGCGCCAGCAGCCATGGGGTAGCCGCCGAGCAGTTCTTC
TRBJ1-3,TRBV20-1,.,.,11,CSASTGNTIYF,TGCAGTGCTAGCACCGGAAACACCATATATTTT
TRBJ1-2,TRBV7-9,.,few,12,CASSSAGEGYTF,TGTGCCAGCAGCTCGGCAGGGGAAGGCTACACCTTC
TRBJ2-7,TRBV30,TRBD1,.,13,CAWKSRGPYEQYF,TGTGCCTGGAAAAGCAGGGGGCCCTACGAGCAGTACTTC